This T cell receptor beta chain was identified during a study of cytomegalovirus exposure and HLA in healthy donors. Study-level information: Among the 300 to 450 genotyped donors, 70% to 85% were placed in the Caucasian-associated ancestry cluster.

With 60 Vbeta and 13 Jbeta primers, the PCR was carried out. TCRdb's table, derived via immunoSEQ multiplex PCR, lists solely in-frame clones and lacks some. This table has 95,000 to 150,000 clones, about 78% appearing once. Unrecorded immune exposure was likely among donors, who were nominally healthy when sampled. Germline CDR1 MNHEY, CDR2 SVGAGI. The V end was cut by 5 bases, the J end by 3 bases, with 11 bases between. The CDR3 covers 13 residues. The sample comprised PBMCs. This clonotype originated in a young man in good health and CMV-seronegative. This chain joins TRBV6-5 and TRBJ2-7; D unclear. This CDR3 is CASSLDWNYEQYF. CDR3 DNA sequence: TGTGCCAGCAGTCTCGACTGGAACTACGAGCAGTACTTC.